This is a list of T cell receptor beta chains from one sample in a study of technical replicates of blood from four donors. Data came from immunoSEQ multiplex PCR; TCRdb stores just in-frame clones and leaves some out. The table has tens of thousands of clones, roughly 94% seen once. The sequenced sample was T cells isolated from PBMCs. These receptors were taken from a human donor in good health. Each CDR3 is given with its conserved first and last residue. The D gene is left open where the match is weak. The size of a clone is reported for some rows only, either as once, few or many, or as a class for expanded clones.

j_call,clone_size,d_call,v_call,cdr3_nt,cdr3_aa
TRBJ2-5,NA,NA,TRBV5-1,TGCGCCAGCAGTCTCGGGGTAGAGACCCAGTACTTC,CASSLGVETQYF
TRBJ2-7,NA,TRBD1,TRBV6-5,TGTGCCAGCAGTTGGGGACAGGCTAAATACGAGCAGTACTTC,CASSWGQAKYEQYF
TRBJ1-5,NA,NA,TRBV27,TGTGCCAGCAGTTACGGAGGAATTAGCAATCAGCCCCAGCATTTT,CASSYGGISNQPQHF
TRBJ2-5,NA,TRBD2,TRBV7-2,TGTGCCAGCAGCCCTGGACTAGCGGGTAACTCCCTCGGAGAGACCCAGTACTTC,CASSPGLAGNSLGETQYF
TRBJ2-1,NA,TRBD1,TRBV29-1,TGCAGCGTTGGGACAGGTCAGGGTGAGCAGTTCTTC,CSVGTGQGEQFF
TRBJ1-4,NA,NA,TRBV6-1,TGTGCCAGCAGTGAAGTTCAGGGAATTATAGATGAAAAACTGTTTTTT,CASSEVQGIIDEKLFF
TRBJ1-2,NA,NA,TRBV10-2,TGCGCCAGCAAGCAAGTTAACTATGGCTACACCTTC,CASKQVNYGYTF
TRBJ2-7,NA,NA,TRBV9,TGTGCCAGCAGTCGTCGGCTAGCACTTACCTACGAGCAGTACTTC,CASSRRLALTYEQYF
TRBJ2-3,NA,TRBD2,TRBV4-1,TGCGCCACCGGAACTAGCGGGAGGATAGATACGCAGTATTTT,CATGTSGRIDTQYF
TRBJ1-5,NA,TRBD1,TRBV27,TGTGCCAGCAGTTCCGGGACAGGGCACTCCAGCAATCAGCCCCAGCATTTT,CASSSGTGHSSNQPQHF
TRBJ1-2,NA,TRBD1,TRBV6-6,TGTGCCAGCAGTCCACCCGACAGGGAAATGGGGTATGGCTACACCTTC,CASSPPDREMGYGYTF
TRBJ2-3,NA,TRBD2,TRBV7-3,TGTGCCAGCAGCAAACAGCGGGAGAATACAGATACGCAGTATTTT,CASSKQRENTDTQYF
TRBJ2-1,NA,TRBD2,TRBV5-1,TGCGCCAGCAGCAACCTAGAACCGGGACTAGCGGGACTTTACTCCTACAATGAGCAGTTCTTC,CASSNLEPGLAGLYSYNEQFF
TRBJ2-5,NA,NA,TRBV29-1,TGCAGCGTTTTCGGTAGCAGCGAGACCCAGTACTTC,CSVFGSSETQYF
TRBJ2-7,NA,TRBD1,TRBV9,TGTGCCAGCAGCGTAGGCGGGACAGGGTTCGAGCAGTACTTC,CASSVGGTGFEQYF
TRBJ2-3,NA,NA,TRBV11-1,TGTGCCAGCAGGCTTCAGGGCACAGATACGCAGTATTTT,CASRLQGTDTQYF
TRBJ2-7,NA,NA,TRBV28,TGTGCCAGCAGTTTGAGAGGCAGGGTCGAGCAGTACTTC,CASSLRGRVEQYF
TRBJ2-5,NA,NA,TRBV9,TGTGCCAGCAGCGTGGGGCTAAACCCCAAGACCCAGTACTTC,CASSVGLNPKTQYF
TRBJ2-7,once,TRBD2,TRBV11-3,TGTGCCAGCAGCTTAGAGACAGGACTAGCCGGATACGAGCAGTACTTC,CASSLETGLAGYEQYF
TRBJ2-5,NA,TRBD1,TRBV28,TGTGCCAGCAGTGGGGGACAGGCCCAAGAGACCCAGTACTTC,CASSGGQAQETQYF
TRBJ2-1,once,NA,TRBV6-1,TGTGCCAGCAGCCTGAACCGGGAGCCCCAGCGTGAGCAGTTCTTC,CASSLNREPQREQFF
TRBJ2-7,NA,TRBD1,TRBV11-3,TGTGCCAGTCCGGGACAGGGGATTTACGAGCAGTACTTC,CASPGQGIYEQYF
TRBJ2-5,NA,NA,TRBV5-1,TGCGCCAGCAGCCGTACTAGAAGGGCTGAGACCCAGTACTTC,CASSRTRRAETQYF
TRBJ2-5,NA,TRBD2,TRBV7-6,TGTGCCAGCAGCTTCACGGCCTGGCGGGAGACCCAAGAGACCCAGTACTTC,CASSFTAWRETQETQYF
TRBJ2-7,NA,TRBD2,TRBV14,TGTGCCAGCAGCCAAGAGCGGGCGGGAGGGCCTAGCTACGAGCAGTACTTC,CASSQERAGGPSYEQYF
TRBJ1-5,NA,NA,TRBV30,TGTGCCTGGAACGAGTATAGCAATCAGCCCCAGCATTTT,CAWNEYSNQPQHF
TRBJ1-2,NA,TRBD1,TRBV2,TGTGCCACCGAACCTAGGACAGGGGGCTATGGCTACACCTTC,CATEPRTGGYGYTF
TRBJ2-1,NA,NA,TRBV7-3,TGTGCCAGCAGCTTAACTAGCGTCTCAGACAATGAGCAGTTCTTC,CASSLTSVSDNEQFF
TRBJ2-1,NA,NA,TRBV25-1,TGTGCCAGCAGTCCAAACAATGAGCAGTTCTTC,CASSPNNEQFF
TRBJ1-5,NA,TRBD1,TRBV7-8,TGTGCCAGCAGCTTAGCGGGACAGGGCAGCAATCAGCCCCAGCATTTT,CASSLAGQGSNQPQHF
TRBJ2-6,NA,TRBD2,TRBV19,TGTGCCAGTAGTAAACGACTAGCGGGAGTTGGGGCCAACGTCCTGACTTTC,CASSKRLAGVGANVLTF
TRBJ2-7,NA,TRBD1,TRBV6-1,TGTGCCAGCAGACTCTCAGGGGGCGGTCACGAGCAGTACTTC,CASRLSGGGHEQYF
TRBJ2-7,once,TRBD1,TRBV14,TGTGCCAGCTGCCGGGACAGGGAACGCGTCTGCGAGCAGTACTTC,CASCRDRERVCEQYF
TRBJ2-7,few,NA,TRBV4-3,TGCGCCAGCAGCCAGGGGACACCCTACGAGCAGTACTTC,CASSQGTPYEQYF
TRBJ2-7,NA,TRBD1,TRBV7-9,TGTGCCAGCAGCCGGACAGGCGAGCAGTACTTC,CASSRTGEQYF
TRBJ2-3,NA,NA,TRBV9,TGTGCCAGCAGCGTAGTAGGCAGGGAAGATACGCAGTATTTT,CASSVVGREDTQYF
TRBJ2-3,once,NA,TRBV5-5,TGTGCCAGCAGCCTCATCTTTGTTACAGGGGATACGCAGTATTTT,CASSLIFVTGDTQYF
TRBJ1-3,NA,NA,TRBV4-1,TGCGCCAGCAGCCAAAGTACACAGGGAAACACCATATATTTT,CASSQSTQGNTIYF
TRBJ1-5,NA,NA,TRBV6-5,TGTGCCAGCAGTAGAAACAGGGCCGATCAGCCCCAGCATTTT,CASSRNRADQPQHF
TRBJ1-2,NA,TRBD1,TRBV4-3,TGCGCCAGCAGCCGGGACAGGGGAACCTCCGGCTACACCTTC,CASSRDRGTSGYTF
TRBJ1-5,NA,TRBD1,TRBV6-6,TGTGCCAGCAGCAGGGGGAGCAATCAGCCCCAGCATTTT,CASSRGSNQPQHF
TRBJ1-5,NA,TRBD1,TRBV19,TGTGCCAGTAGTTGGACAGGGGTTTGGAATCAGCCCCAGCATTTT,CASSWTGVWNQPQHF
TRBJ1-1,NA,NA,TRBV9,TGTGCCAGCAGCCCTACGGCGACTAACACTGAAGCTTTCTTT,CASSPTATNTEAFF
TRBJ2-5,NA,NA,TRBV19,TGTGCCAGTAGTCCCGGACTAGGGGGGGAAGAGACCCAGTACTTC,CASSPGLGGEETQYF
TRBJ2-7,NA,NA,TRBV5-1,TGCGCCAGCAGCTTGGAGATAGGGGTGGTAGCGGATACCTACGAGCAGTACTTC,CASSLEIGVVADTYEQYF
TRBJ2-5,NA,NA,TRBV1,TGCACCAGCAGCTCTTGCGCGGGGACTCAAGAGACCCAGTACTTC,CTSSSCAGTQETQYF
TRBJ2-7,NA,TRBD2,TRBV19,TGTGCCAGTAGTATCCCGGGACTAGGCGAGCAGTACTTC,CASSIPGLGEQYF
TRBJ1-3,NA,NA,TRBV11-2,TGTGCCAGCAGCTTAGATGGCGGCATCTCTGGAAACACCATATATTTT,CASSLDGGISGNTIYF
TRBJ1-4,NA,NA,TRBV5-4,TGTGCCAGCAGCAGCAAGGGCAGGGATAGTGAAAAACTGTTTTTT,CASSSKGRDSEKLFF
TRBJ1-5,NA,NA,TRBV28,TGTGCCAGCAGCCCGTATAGCAATCAGCCCCAGCATTTT,CASSPYSNQPQHF
TRBJ2-2,NA,TRBD2,TRBV4-1,TGCGCCAGCAGCCAACTGAGGACTAGTGATACCGGGGAGCTGTTTTTT,CASSQLRTSDTGELFF
TRBJ2-2,NA,NA,TRBV9,TGTGCCAGCAGCGTAGTGGGGCAGGGTACCGGGGAGCTGTTTTTT,CASSVVGQGTGELFF
TRBJ1-1,NA,NA,TRBV21-1,TGTGCCAGCAGACAGGGGGGGAACACTGAAGCTTTCTTT,CASRQGGNTEAFF
TRBJ1-1,NA,NA,TRBV11-3,TGTGCCAGCAGCTTAGCCGGATCAGGGGCGAACACTGAAGCTTTCTTT,CASSLAGSGANTEAFF
TRBJ2-6,once,NA,TRBV4-1,TGCGCCAGCAGCCAACCTCGCCGAGGGCCTGGGGCCAACGTCCTGACTTTC,CASSQPRRGPGANVLTF
TRBJ2-1,once,TRBD2,TRBV11-3,TGTGCCAGCAGCGGCAACAGAGCGGGAGGGGGGAATGAGCAGTTCTTC,CASSGNRAGGGNEQFF
TRBJ2-7,NA,NA,TRBV9,TGTGCCAGCAGCCCTAGGGTGGGGGCCAGCTACGAGCAGTACTTC,CASSPRVGASYEQYF
TRBJ2-3,NA,NA,TRBV30,TGTGCCTGGAGTGTTTGGGGGGAGAAAGATACGCAGTATTTT,CAWSVWGEKDTQYF
TRBJ2-3,NA,NA,TRBV6-1,TGTGCCAGCAGTGAAGAAGATGGCCGGGAAGGGGATACGCAGTATTTT,CASSEEDGREGDTQYF